Reported below is one T cell receptor (beta chain). This record comes from a study of cytomegalovirus exposure and HLA in healthy donors. Samples came from healthy bone marrow donors. Donors sampled were nominally healthy, though unrecorded immune exposures were likely. PCR amplification relied on 60 Vbeta primers (plus 13 Jbeta primers). The protocol was immunoSEQ multiplex PCR, while the TCRdb copy is restricted to in-frame clones and leaves out a portion. The repertoire includes about 83,000 clones, 60% to 85% of them detected once, and around 6.4% sits in the top ten. This clonotype was sampled from a man aged 18 to 29 in good health and CMV-seropositive. Sequencing input: PBMCs.

The CDR3 here is CASSQGLANYGYTF. For the CDR3, the DNA is TGTGCCAGTAGCCAGGGTCTGGCTAACTATGGCTACACCTTC. The genes are TRBV19 and TRBJ1-2; weak D call: TRBD1 (5 bases). Germline-derived CDR1 and CDR2 are LNHDA and SQIVND (reference sequence). The CDR3 length is 14 residues. The germline V and J ends were trimmed by 6 bases and 0 bases, with 11 bases remaining between them. Based on the CDR3 plus reference TRBV19 and TRBJ1-2, the full variable domain is DGGITQSPKYLFRKEGQNVTLSCEQNLNHDAMYWYRQDPGQGLRLIYYSQIVNDFQKGDIAEGYSVSREKKESFPLTVTSAQKNPTAFYLCASSQGLANYGYTFGSGTRLTVV.